This passage covers 20 T cell receptor beta chains from one sample sequenced in a study of T cell responses to AZD1222 COVID-19 vaccine. Clones were read by immunoSEQ multiplex PCR, and TCRdb kept only the in-frame ones, dropping some. The sample consists of 150,000 to 180,000 clones, 87% of them appearing once. This specimen was peripheral blood, taken 28 days after the second AZD1222 dose. Receptors were obtained from an adult who received the AZD1222 COVID-19 vaccine.

V and J are TRBV7-9 and TRBJ2-7, with a weak D call TRBD2 (5 bases). The CDR3 runs to 14 residues. V lost 2 bases, J lost 3 bases, and 11 bases lay in between. CDR1 is SEHNR and CDR2 is FQNEAQ in the germline V gene (reference sequence). CDR3: CASSLIRGNYEQYF. CDR3 in DNA: TGTGCCAGCAGCTTAATCAGAGGGAACTACGAGCAGTACTTC. Complete variable domain (other parts from reference TRBV7-9 and TRBJ2-7): DTGVSQNPRHKITKRGQNVTFRCDPISEHNRLYWYRQTLGQGPEFLTYFQNEAQLEKSRLLSDRFSAERPKGSFSTLEIQRTEQGDSAMYLCASSLIRGNYEQYFGPGTRLTVT.

In DNA, the CDR3 is TGTGCCAGTAGTACACAGAATAGCAATCAGCCCCAGCATTTT. Translating gives CASSTQNSNQPQHF. The V call is TRBV19, the J call TRBJ1-5; D is unresolved. This CDR3 spans 14 amino acids. Trimming shortened V by 4 bases and J by 0 bases, and 7 bases separated the two germline ends. From germline, CDR1 is LNHDA and CDR2 SQIVND (reference sequence).

This clone turned up a few times. The chain carries TRBV10-3 and TRBJ2-1; 7 positions match TRBD2. CDR1 and CDR2 from the germline V gene are ENHRY and SYGVKD. V shed 5 bases, J shed 3 bases, and the junction held 10 bases outside the gene matches. CDR3 length: 16 amino acids. Here the CDR3 reads CAISPLASGGYNEQFF. In DNA form, the CDR3 reads TGTGCCATCAGTCCCCTCGCTAGCGGAGGCTACAATGAGCAGTTCTTC.

V and J are TRBV18 and TRBJ2-3; 7 nucleotides align to TRBD2. Germline V gene lookup returns CDR1 KGHSH and CDR2 LQKENI. The CDR3 consists of 14 residues. V trimming: 5 bases; J trimming: 2 bases; junction bases outside the gene matches: 4. In DNA, the CDR3 is TGTGCCAGCTCATCCACTAGCGACACAGATACGCAGTATTTT. This gives the protein CASSSTSDTDTQYF.

The V and J genes are TRBV28 and TRBJ1-1, with 12 bases identical to TRBD1. The CDR3 runs 15 residues. Germline CDR1 MDHEN, CDR2 SYDVKM. The ends lost 5 bases at V and 5 bases at J; junction bases unmatched: 6. Written as DNA, the CDR3 is TGTGCCAGCAGTACTGAGGGACAGGGGGCTACTGAAGCTTTCTTT. Protein product: CASSTEGQGATEAFF.

V and J are TRBV4-1 and TRBJ2-7; no clear D gene. This CDR3 is 14 amino acids long. Trimming took off 3 bases at V and 2 bases at J, with 11 bases between the two ends. Germline V CDR1 and CDR2: MGHRA, YSYEKL. The CDR3 DNA sequence: TGCGCCAGCAGCCACCTCGCTGGGACCTACGAGCAGTACTTC. Its protein product is CASSHLAGTYEQYF.

The gene calls are TRBV7-9 and TRBJ1-2, with TRBD1 identical over 9 bases. The CDR3 runs to 14 residues. In germline, CDR1 is SEHNR, CDR2 FQNEAQ (reference sequence). The V segment lost 5 bases and the J segment 5 bases; nucleotides outside the gene matches: 6. CDR3 protein: CASSPGTGRYGYTF. The CDR3 DNA follows: TGTGCCAGCAGCCCGGGGACAGGGCGGTATGGCTACACCTTC. The full variable domain, with the rest looked up from reference TRBV7-9 and TRBJ1-2, is DTGVSQNPRHKITKRGQNVTFRCDPISEHNRLYWYRQTLGQGPEFLTYFQNEAQLEKSRLLSDRFSAERPKGSFSTLEIQRTEQGDSAMYLCASSPGTGRYGYTFGSGTRLTVV.

The gene calls are TRBV4-1 and TRBJ2-7; TRBD2 matches at 8 bases. Looked up from germline, CDR1 is MGHRA and CDR2 is YSYEKL. The CDR3 totals 16 residues. With 6 bases clipped from V and 5 bases from J, the junction kept 15 bases outside the gene matches. DNA of the CDR3: TGCGCCAGCAGTTTTGCGCTCGGACTAGCAAACCACGAGCAGTACTTC. It codes for CASSFALGLANHEQYF.

The chain has TRBV7-9 and TRBJ1-5; D remains ambiguous. This CDR3 is 12 amino acids long. Looked up from germline, CDR1 is SEHNR and CDR2 is FQNEAQ (reference sequence). V gave up 2 bases and J gave up 4 bases, with 3 bases separating them. The CDR3 nucleotides read TGTGCCAGCAGCTTAAAAAATCAGCCCCAGCATTTT. Translating it yields CASSLKNQPQHF. The full variable domain, rest sourced from reference TRBV7-9 and TRBJ1-5, is DTGVSQNPRHKITKRGQNVTFRCDPISEHNRLYWYRQTLGQGPEFLTYFQNEAQLEKSRLLSDRFSAERPKGSFSTLEIQRTEQGDSAMYLCASSLKNQPQHFGDGTRLSIL.

This clone has a handful of counts. The chain employs TRBV27 and TRBJ2-5, with D uncertain. CDR1 is MNHEY, CDR2 SMNVEV, per germline (reference sequence). Trimming removed 0 bases at V and 2 bases at J, with 13 bases between. The CDR3 sequence is 16 residues long. In DNA, the CDR3 is TGTGCCAGCAGTTTATCGGCCTATAAGAAACAAGAGACCCAGTACTTC. It yields the protein CASSLSAYKKQETQYF.

The rearrangement uses TRBV19 and TRBJ1-1, with TRBD1 identical over 8 bases. Germline assignment: CDR1 LNHDA and CDR2 SQIVND (reference sequence). The CDR3 consists of 14 residues. V lost 5 bases to trimming and J lost 3 bases; unmatched junction nucleotides: 5. The chain's CDR3 is CASSFGTGYTEAFF. CDR3 nucleotides: TGTGCCAGTAGTTTCGGGACAGGCTACACTGAAGCTTTCTTT.

This chain joins TRBV9 and TRBJ2-1; 7 positions match TRBD2. V trimming: 6 bases; J trimming: 8 bases; junction bases outside the gene matches: 14. Germline CDR1 SGDLS, CDR2 YYNGEE. This CDR3 spans 15 amino acids. In nucleotides, the CDR3 is TGTGCCAGCAACCTAGAAAGCGGGACGGGCTATGAGCAGTTCTTC. Translated, it gives CASNLESGTGYEQFF. Full variable domain (remainder filled in from reference TRBV9 and TRBJ2-1): DSGVTQTPKHLITATGQRVTLRCSPRSGDLSVYWYQQSLDQGLQFLIQYYNGEERAKGNILERFSAQQFPDLHSELNLSSLELGDSALYFCASNLESGTGYEQFFGPGTRLTVL.

CDR3 sequence reads: CASSLYRGETEAFF. As DNA, the CDR3 is TGTGCCAGCAGCTTATACAGGGGAGAGACTGAAGCTTTCTTT. The chain has TRBV7-2 and TRBJ1-1, with 7 nucleotides matching TRBD1. The germline gives CDR1 SGHTA, CDR2 FQGNSA. After removal of 2 bases from V and 5 bases from J, the junction contained 5 bases not matched to a gene. The CDR3 runs 14 residues.

The rearrangement joins TRBV29-1 to TRBJ1-1; perhaps TRBD1 as D (5 bases). Germline lookup yields CDR1 SQVTM and CDR2 ANQGSEA. The CDR3 totals 13 residues. Between the trimmed V and J ends, which lost 7 bases and 3 bases, there was a span of 15 bases. In DNA, the CDR3 is TGCAGCGCCGGCGGGCTGGGGGACACTGAAGCTTTCTTT. It is translated as CSAGGLGDTEAFF.

The rearrangement joins TRBV11-2 to TRBJ2-3; 12 bases are a match to TRBD2. Trimming took 5 bases from V and 3 from J; bases not matched to a gene: 3. CDR3 size: 15 residues. The V gene's germline CDR1 is SGHAT and CDR2 FQNNGV. Here the CDR3 reads CASSQTSGRTDTQYF. CDR3 DNA: TGTGCCAGCAGCCAGACTAGCGGGAGAACAGATACGCAGTATTTT.

The chain links TRBV20-1 to TRBJ2-1; D gene ambiguous. CDR1 DFQATT and CDR2 SNEGSKA come from the germline V gene (reference sequence). V lost 3 bases and J 9 bases, leaving 9 bases between the germline ends. This CDR3 has 11 residues. The CDR3 loop reads CSARALREQFF. In nucleotides, the CDR3 is TGCAGTGCTAGGGCTCTGCGTGAGCAGTTCTTC.

V gene TRBV19 combines with J gene TRBJ2-2; no firm D call. Germline-derived CDR1 and CDR2 are LNHDA and SQIVND (reference sequence). Trimming pared 6 bases from V and 0 bases from J, leaving 14 bases between. There are 16 residues in the CDR3. CDR3 nucleotide sequence: TGTGCCAGTAGAGTTTACCGGATAACGAACACCGGGGAGCTGTTTTTT. This gives the protein CASRVYRITNTGELFF.

This clone appeared a few times. Other DNA sequences of this sample code for an identical CDR3. The chain links TRBV30 to TRBJ1-4; unclear D gene. With 0 bases removed from V and 8 bases from J, the gap between germline ends came to 4 bases. Looked up from germline, CDR1 is GTSNPN and CDR2 is SVGIG (reference sequence). The CDR3 runs 11 residues. The CDR3 sequence is CAWSVREKLFF. As DNA, the CDR3 is TGTGCCTGGAGTGTACGGGAAAAACTGTTTTTT.

This clone was detected only once. The chain links TRBV28 to TRBJ2-7; TRBD2 is a possible D gene (5 bases). Germline V CDR1 and CDR2: MDHEN, SYDVKM. V was trimmed by 4 bases and J by 2 bases, leaving 18 bases between them. The CDR3 runs to 16 residues. The CDR3 DNA reads TGTGCCAGCAGTTCCCCCCTTAGAGGGAAGCCCTACGAGCAGTACTTC. It codes for CASSSPLRGKPYEQYF. Variable domain in full (rest from reference TRBV28 and TRBJ2-7): DVKVTQSSRYLVKRTGEKVFLECVQDMDHENMFWYRQDPGLGLRLIYFSYDVKMKEKGDIPEGYSVSREKKERFSLILESASTNQTSMYLCASSSPLRGKPYEQYFGPGTRLTVT.

This clone was seen a single time. V and J are TRBV7-9 and TRBJ2-1, with TRBD2 identical over 16 bases. CDR1 is SEHNR, CDR2 FQNEAQ, per germline (reference sequence). The J segment lost 9 bases and the V segment lost 6 bases, leaving 11 bases of the junction unmatched. The CDR3 length is 17 residues. CDR3 coding DNA: TGTGCCAGCAGTTCATCTACGGGACTAGCGGGAGGGATTGAGCAGTTCTTC. Translating gives CASSSSTGLAGGIEQFF. Full variable domain (missing parts from reference TRBV7-9 and TRBJ2-1): DTGVSQNPRHKITKRGQNVTFRCDPISEHNRLYWYRQTLGQGPEFLTYFQNEAQLEKSRLLSDRFSAERPKGSFSTLEIQRTEQGDSAMYLCASSSSTGLAGGIEQFFGPGTRLTVL.